These 15 T cell receptor beta chains were sequenced from one sample in a study of cytomegalovirus exposure and HLA in healthy donors. PCR involved 60 Vbeta and 13 Jbeta primers. This table comes from immunoSEQ multiplex PCR, and its TCRdb copy is limited to in-frame clones, with some not included. The sample lists 150,000 to 200,000 clones; around three quarters were seen once. Sequencing was done on a sample of PBMCs. These receptors all stem from a woman in her 30s in good health and CMV-seropositive.

The chain links TRBV11-2 to TRBJ2-5; D might be TRBD2 (6 bases). In germline, CDR1 is SGHAT, CDR2 FQNNGV. V dropped 1 base and J dropped 3 bases, with 9 bases sitting between them. The CDR3 runs 14 residues. Here the CDR3 reads CASSLVAEKETQYF. CDR3 coding DNA: TGTGCCAGCAGCTTAGTAGCGGAAAAAGAGACCCAGTACTTC.

V and J are TRBV9 and TRBJ2-7; the D gene is possibly TRBD1 (6 bases). CDR1 is SGDLS, CDR2 YYNGEE, per germline. This CDR3 comprises 16 residues. The V and J ends lost 0 bases and 0 bases respectively, with 13 bases between them. The CDR3 region has the DNA TGTGCCAGCAGCGTAGGCAGCGGACAGCCCTCCTACGAGCAGTACTTC. This gives the protein CASSVGSGQPSYEQYF.

This chain connects TRBV5-5 to TRBJ1-2, with D hard to call. V lost 4 bases and J lost 1, with 14 bases in between. In germline, CDR1 is SGHKS, CDR2 YYEKEE (reference sequence). The CDR3 is 15 amino acids. The CDR3 protein is CASSLLAGLNYGYTF. The CDR3 DNA follows: TGTGCCAGCAGCCTCTTAGCCGGACTTAACTATGGCTACACCTTC.

The V and J genes are TRBV11-2 and TRBJ2-3; 11 bases match TRBD1. Per germline, CDR1 SGHAT and CDR2 FQNNGV. The CDR3 has 19 amino acids. The J segment lost 9 bases and the V segment lost 5 bases, leaving 22 bases of the junction unmatched. This CDR3 is CASSEPRIGQGARYGTQYF. CDR3 DNA sequence: TGTGCCAGCAGCGAACCTCGAATAGGACAGGGGGCTCGTTACGGCACGCAGTATTTT.

In DNA, the CDR3 is TGTGCCAGCAGGGAGGGCGGGGGGGGCACAGATACGCAGTATTTT. It translates to CASREGGGGTDTQYF. The V and J genes are TRBV28 and TRBJ2-3, with TRBD2 identical over 9 bases. Germline loops: CDR1 MDHEN, CDR2 SYDVKM. The J segment lost 1 base and the V segment lost 6 bases, leaving 5 bases of the junction unmatched. CDR3 size: 15 residues.

This rearrangement joins TRBV11-2 to TRBJ2-7, with 8 nucleotides matching TRBD2. Germline V gene lookup returns CDR1 SGHAT and CDR2 FQNNGV. After removal of 7 bases from V and 2 bases from J, the junction contained 10 bases not matched to a gene. CDR3 length equals 15 residues. CDR3 region: CASTDGGGPTYEQYF. CDR3 bases: TGTGCCAGCACCGACGGGGGGGGGCCTACCTACGAGCAGTACTTC.

The chain links TRBV4-2 to TRBJ1-1, with D uncertain. This CDR3 is built from 14 residues. Trimming removed 4 bases from V and 3 bases from J, with 12 bases in between. From germline, CDR1 is LGHNA and CDR2 YNFKEQ. Here the CDR3 DNA reads TGTGCCAGCAGCCTTGGAGGGAAGGACACTGAAGCTTTCTTT. The encoded protein is CASSLGGKDTEAFF.

This clone occurred a few times. The gene calls are TRBV6-1 and TRBJ1-2, with D possibly being TRBD1 (6 bases). The V end was cut by 5 bases, the J end by 0 bases, with 13 bases between. Germline CDR1 MNHNS, CDR2 SASEGT. The CDR3 extends over 15 amino acids. CDR3 DNA sequence: TGTGCCAGCAGTCGACAGGCTCAAGCTAACTATGGCTACACCTTC. Translated: CASSRQAQANYGYTF.

The V call is TRBV6-5, the J call TRBJ2-3; a possible D gene is TRBD2 (5 bases). This CDR3 spans 15 amino acids. V was trimmed by 0 bases and J by 2 bases, leaving 9 bases between them. In germline, CDR1 is MNHEY, CDR2 SVGAGI. Written as DNA, the CDR3 is TGTGCCAGCAGTTACTCGAAGCGGCACACAGATACGCAGTATTTT. Amino acids: CASSYSKRHTDTQYF.

J is TRBJ1-6 and V is TRBV2; no reliable D call. The germline V gene encodes CDR1 SNHLY and CDR2 FYNNEI. V was pared by 4 bases and J by 10 bases, with 11 bases between. CDR3 length: 13 amino acids. The DNA of the CDR3 is TGTGCCAGCAGTGGAGACTCGGGGTCACCCCTCCACTTT. Its protein is CASSGDSGSPLHF.

This clone was observed many times. The V gene is TRBV25-1, the J gene TRBJ1-4, with D possibly matching TRBD1 (5 bases). V lost 4 bases and J lost 7, with 13 bases in between. The CDR3 runs 14 residues. Germline values: CDR1 MGHDK, CDR2 SYGVNS. CDR3 residues: CASSAGQMGEKLFF. In nucleotides, the CDR3 is TGTGCCAGCAGTGCTGGACAAATGGGTGAAAAACTGTTTTTT.

Notes on this clone: A junction boundary mismatches the germline segment, possibly from a read error. This chain uses TRBV7-9 with TRBJ2-5; 14 bases match TRBD2. The CDR3 covers 14 residues. The germline V gene has CDR1 SEHNR and CDR2 FQNEAQ (reference sequence). The CDR3 bases are TGTGCCAGCAGCTTAGGGACTAGCGGGGGGCCGGGTGACTTC. Protein sequence: CASSLGTSGGPGDF.

This clone has just one count. V gene TRBV29-1 combines with J gene TRBJ2-7; the match to TRBD1 covers 8 bases. CDR1 and CDR2 (germline): SQVTM, ANQGSEA. The CDR3 is 14 amino acids. Trimming at V came to 4 bases and at J to 2 bases, leaving 7 bases not matched to a gene. The CDR3 protein is CSVVGQGATYEQYF. CDR3 nucleotides: TGCAGCGTTGTGGGGCAGGGGGCAACCTACGAGCAGTACTTC.

The CDR3 sequence is CASSEGTGKSYEQYF. CDR3 nucleotides: TGTGCCAGCAGCGAGGGGACAGGGAAGAGCTACGAGCAGTACTTC. The J gene is TRBJ2-7, the V gene TRBV9; 9 positions agree with TRBD1. The germline V gene encodes CDR1 SGDLS and CDR2 YYNGEE. The V and J ends lost 3 bases and 3 bases, in that order; junction bases with no gene match: 7. CDR3 size: 15 residues.

The chain carries TRBV5-6 and TRBJ1-2; D may be TRBD1 (6 bases). CDR1 is SGHDT and CDR2 is YYEEEE in the germline V gene. Trimming pared 5 bases from V and 7 bases from J, leaving 15 bases between. The CDR3 extends over 13 amino acids. In DNA, the CDR3 is TGTGCCAGCAGTTTACAGGGTAGAGGTGGCTACACCTTC. Protein product: CASSLQGRGGYTF.